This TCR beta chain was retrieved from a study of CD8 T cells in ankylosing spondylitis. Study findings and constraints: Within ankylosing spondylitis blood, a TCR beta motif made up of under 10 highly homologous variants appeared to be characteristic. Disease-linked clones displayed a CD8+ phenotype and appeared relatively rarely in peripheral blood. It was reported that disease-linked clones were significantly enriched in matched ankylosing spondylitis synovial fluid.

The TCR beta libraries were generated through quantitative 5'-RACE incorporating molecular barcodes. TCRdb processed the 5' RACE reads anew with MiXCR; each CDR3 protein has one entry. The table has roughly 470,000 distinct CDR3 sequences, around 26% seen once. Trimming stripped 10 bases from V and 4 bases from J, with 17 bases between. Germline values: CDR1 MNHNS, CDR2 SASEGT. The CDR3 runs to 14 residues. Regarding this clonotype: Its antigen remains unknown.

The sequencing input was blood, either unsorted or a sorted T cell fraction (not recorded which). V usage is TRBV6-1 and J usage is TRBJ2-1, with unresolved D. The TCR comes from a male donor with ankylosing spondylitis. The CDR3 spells CATAQASPYNEQFF. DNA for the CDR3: TGTGCCACCGCGCAGGCGTCGCCGTACAATGAGCAGTTCTTC.